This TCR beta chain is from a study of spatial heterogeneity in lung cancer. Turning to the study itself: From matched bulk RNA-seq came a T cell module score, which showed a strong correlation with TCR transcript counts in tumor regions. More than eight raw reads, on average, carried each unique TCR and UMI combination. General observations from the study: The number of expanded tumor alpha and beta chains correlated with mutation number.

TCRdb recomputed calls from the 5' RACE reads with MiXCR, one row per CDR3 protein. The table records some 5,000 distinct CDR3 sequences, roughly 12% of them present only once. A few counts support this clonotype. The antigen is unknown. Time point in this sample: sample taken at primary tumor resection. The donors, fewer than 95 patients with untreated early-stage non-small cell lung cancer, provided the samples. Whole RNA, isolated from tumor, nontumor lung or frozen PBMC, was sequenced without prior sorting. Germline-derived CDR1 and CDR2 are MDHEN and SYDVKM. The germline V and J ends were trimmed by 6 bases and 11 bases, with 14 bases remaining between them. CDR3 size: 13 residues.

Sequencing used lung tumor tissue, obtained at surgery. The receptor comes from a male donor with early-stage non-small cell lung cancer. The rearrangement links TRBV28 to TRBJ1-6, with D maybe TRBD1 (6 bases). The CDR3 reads CASRYTGSPPLHF. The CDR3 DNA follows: TGTGCCAGCAGGTATACAGGGAGCCCACCCCTCCACTTT.